Listed below are T cell receptor beta chains from one sample, sequenced in a study of Ad26.COV2.S vaccination and SARS-CoV-2 variants. Some clones are missing from TCRdb's copy, which holds only in-frame ones; the method was immunoSEQ multiplex PCR. The sample includes about 480,000 clones, around nine tenths seen only once; the top ten take 9.5% to 15%. Specimen: peripheral blood, collected in a trial of Ad26.COV2.S vaccine versus placebo. The receptors originated from a person aged 18-60 years who received the Ad26.COV2.S COVID-19 vaccine or a placebo. Each CDR3 is given with its conserved first and last residue. A D gene is named only where the DNA matches it firmly. Not every row has a clone size; where given, it reads once, few, many or a size class.

J gene,D gene,clone size,V gene,CDR3 protein,CDR3 DNA
TRBJ2-4,.,.,TRBV5-1,CASSLETNAKNIQYF,TGCGCCAGCAGCTTAGAGACAAACGCCAAAAACATTCAGTACTTC
TRBJ2-3,TRBD1,.,TRBV4-3,CASSQNVGQPTDTQYF,TGCGCCAGCAGCCAAAACGTGGGACAGCCCACAGATACGCAGTATTTT
TRBJ1-2,TRBD1,.,TRBV2,CASTGGAGGNYGYTF,TGTGCCAGCACCGGAGGGGCAGGGGGTAACTATGGCTACACCTTC
TRBJ2-7,TRBD2,.,TRBV4-1,CASSQGVAGGWEQYF,TGCGCCAGCAGCCAAGGGGTAGCGGGAGGTTGGGAGCAGTACTTC
TRBJ1-3,.,few,TRBV5-4,CASSLTSSRGVGNTIYF,TGTGCCAGCAGCTTGACATCTTCGAGGGGTGTAGGAAACACCATATATTTT
TRBJ2-3,.,.,TRBV25-1,CASSEWGLTDTQYF,TGTGCCAGCAGTGAATGGGGCCTCACAGATACGCAGTATTTT
TRBJ2-1,.,.,TRBV10-3,CAISDTLLGNEQFF,TGTGCCATCAGCGACACCTTGCTGGGGAATGAGCAGTTCTTC
TRBJ2-3,.,.,TRBV21-1,CASSKAPIREDTDTQYF,TGTGCCAGCAGCAAAGCACCCATCAGGGAGGACACAGATACGCAGTATTTT
TRBJ2-2,.,.,TRBV6-6,CATLGRVNSAAGELFF,TGTGCCACCCTCGGCAGGGTGAATTCAGCCGCCGGGGAGCTGTTTTTT
TRBJ2-2,TRBD2,.,TRBV5-6,CASSVGLSNTGELFF,TGTGCCAGCAGCGTGGGACTATCTAACACCGGGGAGCTGTTTTTT
TRBJ2-3,.,.,TRBV5-5,CASSNAGLGGSDTQYF,TGTGCCAGCAGCAATGCAGGGCTAGGGGGTTCAGATACGCAGTATTTT
TRBJ2-6,.,once,TRBV6-5,CASTPLTSGANVLTF,TGTGCCAGCACCCCCTTGACCTCTGGGGCCAACGTCCTGACTTTC
TRBJ2-7,TRBD1,.,TRBV2,CASTWTGNYEQYF,TGTGCCAGTACTTGGACAGGGAACTACGAGCAGTACTTC
TRBJ2-7,.,.,TRBV6-2/TRBV6-3,CASSSRQNINSYEQYF,TGTGCCAGCAGTTCGCGACAGAATATCAACTCCTACGAGCAGTACTTC
TRBJ2-3,TRBD1,.,TRBV28,CASSSGTASTDTQYF,TGTGCCAGCAGTTCCGGGACAGCTAGCACAGATACGCAGTATTTT
TRBJ2-7,TRBD2,.,TRBV30,CAWSPLAGGLSYEQYF,TGTGCCTGGAGTCCCCTAGCGGGAGGTCTCTCCTACGAGCAGTACTTC
TRBJ2-3,.,once,TRBV7-2,CASSFQDTQYF,TGTGCCAGCAGCTTCCAAGATACGCAGTATTTT
TRBJ2-7,TRBD1,.,TRBV29-1,CSVGGGPSEQYF,TGCAGCGTTGGAGGGGGCCCCTCCGAGCAGTACTTC
TRBJ1-3,.,.,TRBV7-9,CASRGNVDSGNTIYF,TGTGCCAGCAGGGGAAATGTTGACTCTGGAAACACCATATATTTT
TRBJ1-5,.,.,TRBV2,CASSSNQPQHF,TGTGCCAGCAGTAGCAATCAGCCCCAGCATTTT
TRBJ1-1,TRBD1,.,TRBV12-3/TRBV12-4,CASSQGAQEAFF,TGTGCCAGCAGCCAGGGGGCGCAAGAAGCTTTCTTT
TRBJ2-5,.,.,TRBV27,CASSLGHDPGETQYF,TGTGCCAGCAGTTTAGGGCACGACCCAGGAGAGACCCAGTACTTC
TRBJ2-7,TRBD1,.,TRBV5-1,CASSLDRGRLFRYF,TGCGCCAGCAGCTTGGACAGGGGCCGCCTCTTCCGGTACTTC
TRBJ2-7,.,.,TRBV2,CASTGISPEQYF,TGTGCCAGCACCGGGATCTCTCCCGAGCAGTACTTC
TRBJ2-1,.,.,TRBV6-6,CASSYADIYNEQFF,TGTGCCAGCAGTTACGCGGACATTTACAATGAGCAGTTCTTC
TRBJ2-7,.,.,TRBV6-6,CASRPGRVSYEQYF,TGTGCCAGCAGACCGGGACGCGTATCCTACGAGCAGTACTTC
TRBJ2-1,TRBD1,.,TRBV5-1,CASSPVWGTGTNEQFF,TGCGCCAGCAGCCCTGTCTGGGGGACAGGGACCAATGAGCAGTTCTTC
TRBJ2-3,.,.,TRBV29-1,CSVVSYDTQYF,TGCAGCGTTGTGTCATACGATACGCAGTATTTT
TRBJ2-3,TRBD2,.,TRBV11-2,CASSLEGLAGVDTQYF,TGTGCCAGCAGCTTAGAAGGATTAGCGGGAGTGGATACGCAGTATTTT
TRBJ1-1,TRBD1,.,TRBV5-8,CASSLGDRVNTEAFF,TGTGCCAGCAGCTTGGGGGACAGGGTGAACACTGAAGCTTTCTTT
TRBJ2-7,.,.,TRBV30,CAWSSGGQQYF,TGTGCCTGGAGTTCCGGGGGTCAGCAGTACTTC
TRBJ2-1,.,.,TRBV18,CASSPPYGAGPYNEQFF,TGTGCCAGCTCACCACCGTACGGGGCCGGACCCTACAATGAGCAGTTCTTC
TRBJ1-6,TRBD1,few,TRBV5-1,CASSSNPGQGLPLHF,TGCGCCAGCAGCTCCAACCCGGGACAGGGCTTACCCCTCCACTTT
TRBJ2-6,.,once,TRBV28,CASSVWSSGANVLTF,TGTGCCAGCAGCGTCTGGAGCTCTGGGGCCAACGTCCTGACTTTC
TRBJ1-1,.,.,TRBV9,CASSVKPNTEAFF,TGTGCCAGCAGCGTTAAACCGAACACTGAAGCTTTCTTT
TRBJ2-1,TRBD2,.,TRBV25-1,CASSLLAGRGNEQFF,TGTGCCAGCAGTTTACTAGCGGGGAGGGGCAATGAGCAGTTCTTC
TRBJ1-5,.,.,TRBV6-6,CASSGTPDQPQHF,TGTGCCAGCAGTGGGACACCGGATCAGCCCCAGCATTTT
TRBJ2-5,.,few,TRBV18,CASSPAPVGVRQTQYF,TGTGCCAGCTCACCAGCCCCCGTTGGGGTACGGCAGACCCAGTACTTC
TRBJ2-5,.,.,TRBV5-6,CASSKSGLSRETQYF,TGTGCCAGCAGCAAAAGTGGACTTTCAAGAGAGACCCAGTACTTC
TRBJ1-2,TRBD1,few,TRBV2,CASSDGLDRESYTF,TGTGCCAGCAGTGATGGTCTGGACAGGGAGAGCTACACCTTC
TRBJ1-5,TRBD1,.,TRBV30,CAWSVKGAPQPQHF,TGTGCCTGGAGCGTAAAGGGGGCCCCTCAGCCCCAGCATTTT
TRBJ2-1,TRBD1,.,TRBV5-4,CASSGTGGAEGYEQFF,TGTGCCAGCAGCGGGACAGGGGGCGCGGAAGGCTATGAGCAGTTCTTC